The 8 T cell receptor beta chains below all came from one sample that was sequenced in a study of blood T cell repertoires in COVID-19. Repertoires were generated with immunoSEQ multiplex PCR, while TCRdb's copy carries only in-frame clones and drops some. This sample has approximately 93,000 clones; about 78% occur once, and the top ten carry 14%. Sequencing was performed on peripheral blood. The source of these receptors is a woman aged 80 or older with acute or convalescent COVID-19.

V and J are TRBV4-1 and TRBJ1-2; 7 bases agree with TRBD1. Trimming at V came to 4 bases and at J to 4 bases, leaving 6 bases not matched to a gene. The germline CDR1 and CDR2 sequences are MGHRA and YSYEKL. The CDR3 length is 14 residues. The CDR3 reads CASSRLGTVYGYTF. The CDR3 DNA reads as TGCGCCAGCAGCCGCCTGGGGACAGTCTATGGCTACACCTTC.

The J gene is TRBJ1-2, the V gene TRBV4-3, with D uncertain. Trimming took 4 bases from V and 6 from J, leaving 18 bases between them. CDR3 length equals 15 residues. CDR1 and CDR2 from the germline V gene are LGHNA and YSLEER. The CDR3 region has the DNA TGCGCCAGCAGCCCCTCTTTAGGGCGCGGGGATGGCTACACCTTC. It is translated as CASSPSLGRGDGYTF.

CDR3 residues: CASSASPGNTEAFF. The DNA of the CDR3 is TGTGCCAGCAGCGCTTCTCCCGGGAACACTGAAGCTTTCTTT. This chain connects TRBV6-4 to TRBJ1-1; no clear D. CDR3 length equals 14 residues. V shed 6 bases and J shed 1 base, with 12 bases lying between them. Germline V CDR1 and CDR2: MRHNA, SNTAGT.

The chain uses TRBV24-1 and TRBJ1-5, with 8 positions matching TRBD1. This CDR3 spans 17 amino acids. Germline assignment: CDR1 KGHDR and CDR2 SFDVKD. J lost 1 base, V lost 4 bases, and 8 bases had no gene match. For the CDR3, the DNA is TGTGCCACCAGTGACCCCGGACAGGGTGGAAGCAATCAGCCCCAGCATTTT. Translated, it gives CATSDPGQGGSNQPQHF.

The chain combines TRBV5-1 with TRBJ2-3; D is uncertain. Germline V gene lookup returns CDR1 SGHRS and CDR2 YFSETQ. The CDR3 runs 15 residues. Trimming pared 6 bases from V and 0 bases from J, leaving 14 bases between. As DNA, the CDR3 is TGCGCCAGCACCCAACTAACCACTAGCACAGATACGCAGTATTTT. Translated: CASTQLTTSTDTQYF.

CDR3 sequence (DNA): TGTGCCAGCAGCCGACTACTATCCGCGACAGGCAAAACCTACGAGCAGTACTTC. Translating gives CASSRLLSATGKTYEQYF. The chain combines TRBV5-6 with TRBJ2-7, with D possibly matching TRBD1 (6 bases). Germline-derived CDR1 and CDR2 are SGHDT and YYEEEE. The CDR3 extends over 18 amino acids. Trimming removed 4 bases from V and 2 bases from J, with 25 bases in between.

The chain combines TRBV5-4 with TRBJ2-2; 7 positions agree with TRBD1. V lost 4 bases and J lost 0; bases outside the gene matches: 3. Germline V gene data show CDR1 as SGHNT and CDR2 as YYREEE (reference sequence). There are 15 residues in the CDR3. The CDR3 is CASSRDSTNTGELFF. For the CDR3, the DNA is TGTGCCAGCAGCCGGGACAGTACGAACACCGGGGAGCTGTTTTTT.

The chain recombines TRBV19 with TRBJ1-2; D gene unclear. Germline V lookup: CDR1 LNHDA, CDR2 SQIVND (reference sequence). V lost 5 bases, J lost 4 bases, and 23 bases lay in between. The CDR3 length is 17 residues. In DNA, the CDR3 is TGTGCCAGTAGTCCAACGCCCGGCACACGTAGCCGCTATGGCTACACCTTC. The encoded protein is CASSPTPGTRSRYGYTF. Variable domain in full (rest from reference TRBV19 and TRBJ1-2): DGGITQSPKYLFRKEGQNVTLSCEQNLNHDAMYWYRQDPGQGLRLIYYSQIVNDFQKGDIAEGYSVSREKKESFPLTVTSAQKNPTAFYLCASSPTPGTRSRYGYTFGSGTRLTVV.